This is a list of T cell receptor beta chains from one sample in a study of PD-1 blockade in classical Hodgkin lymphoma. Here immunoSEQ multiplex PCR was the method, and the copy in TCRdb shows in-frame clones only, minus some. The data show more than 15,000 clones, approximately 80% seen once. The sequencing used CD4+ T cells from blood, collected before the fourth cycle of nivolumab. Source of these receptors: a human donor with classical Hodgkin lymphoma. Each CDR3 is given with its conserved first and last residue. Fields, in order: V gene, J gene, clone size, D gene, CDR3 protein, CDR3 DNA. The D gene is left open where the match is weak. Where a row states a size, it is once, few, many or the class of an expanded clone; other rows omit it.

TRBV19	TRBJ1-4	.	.	CASSVLTGSPAFGEKLFF	TGTGCCAGTAGTGTGCTAACGGGGAGCCCAGCCTTCGGAGAAAAACTGTTTTTT
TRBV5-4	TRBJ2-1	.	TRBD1	CASSWDRVGYNEQFF	TGTGCCAGCAGCTGGGACAGGGTGGGATACAATGAGCAGTTCTTC
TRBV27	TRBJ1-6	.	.	CASSLGTPNNSPLHF	TGTGCCAGCAGTTTGGGCACACCTAATAATTCACCCCTCCACTTT
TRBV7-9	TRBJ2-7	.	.	CASSLAGPTYEQYF	TGTGCCAGCAGCTTAGCGGGCCCCACCTACGAGCAGTACTTC
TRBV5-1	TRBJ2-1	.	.	CASSSQGNNEQFF	TGCGCCAGCAGCTCTCAGGGAAACAATGAGCAGTTCTTC
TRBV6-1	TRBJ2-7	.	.	CASSEQGSYEQYF	TGTGCCAGCAGTGAACAGGGTTCCTACGAGCAGTACTTC
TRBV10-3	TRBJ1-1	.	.	CAISEGGGQLLAEAFF	TGTGCCATCAGTGAGGGCGGGGGGCAATTGCTGGCTGAAGCTTTCTTT
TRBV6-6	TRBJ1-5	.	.	CASSYSWGTTNQPQHF	TGTGCCAGCAGTTACTCATGGGGGACCACAAATCAGCCCCAGCATTTT
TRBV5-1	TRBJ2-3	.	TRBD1	CASSGGTGGPDTQYF	TGCGCCAGCAGCGGCGGGACAGGGGGGCCAGATACGCAGTATTTT
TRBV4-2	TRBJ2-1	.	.	CASRQNPASVHNEQFF	TGTGCCAGCAGGCAAAACCCGGCTAGCGTGCACAATGAGCAGTTCTTC
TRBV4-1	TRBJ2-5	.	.	CASSQGGWETQYF	TGCGCCAGCAGCCAAGGGGGGTGGGAGACCCAGTACTTC
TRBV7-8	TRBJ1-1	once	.	CASSLDSQGGSAEAFF	TGTGCCAGCAGCTTAGACTCACAGGGAGGTAGTGCTGAAGCTTTCTTT
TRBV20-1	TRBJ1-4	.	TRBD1	CIGTENEKLFF	TGCATCGGGACAGAAAATGAAAAACTGTTTTTT
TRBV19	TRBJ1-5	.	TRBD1	CASNAGGTYSNQPQHF	TGTGCCAGTAACGCAGGGGGCACATATAGCAATCAGCCCCAGCATTTT
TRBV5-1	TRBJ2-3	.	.	CASTSSGGSFTDTQYF	TGCGCCAGCACCTCTTCCGGGGGCTCCTTCACAGATACGCAGTATTTT
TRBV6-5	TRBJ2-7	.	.	CASSSDRFYEQYF	TGTGCCAGCAGTTCGGACAGATTTTACGAGCAGTACTTC
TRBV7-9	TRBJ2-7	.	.	CASSLDLGRSEQYF	TGTGCCAGCAGCTTAGATCTGGGGAGGAGTGAGCAGTACTTC
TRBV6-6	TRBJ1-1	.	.	CASSYEGVGGIAEAFF	TGTGCCAGCAGTTACGAAGGTGTCGGGGGTATAGCTGAAGCTTTCTTT
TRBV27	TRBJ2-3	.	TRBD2	CASSLSPPGLAGARQYF	TGTGCCAGCAGTTTATCCCCACCGGGACTAGCGGGAGCCAGGCAGTATTTT
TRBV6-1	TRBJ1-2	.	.	CASSEELLYGYTF	TGTGCCAGCAGCGAGGAACTGCTCTATGGCTACACCTTC
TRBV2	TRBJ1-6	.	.	CASSDQMSPLHF	TGTGCCAGCAGTGATCAGATGTCCCCCCTCCACTTT
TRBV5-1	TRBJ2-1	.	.	CASSPPRGLSRGLNEQFF	TGCGCCAGCAGCCCCCCACGGGGACTCAGCAGGGGTCTCAATGAGCAGTTCTTC
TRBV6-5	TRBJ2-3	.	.	CASRTGTDTQYF	TGTGCCAGCAGAACAGGGACAGATACGCAGTATTTT
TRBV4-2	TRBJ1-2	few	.	CASSQDGTSYGYTF	TGTGCCAGCAGCCAAGATGGGACAAGCTATGGCTACACCTTC
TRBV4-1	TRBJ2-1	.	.	CASSQPQGGPAYNEQFF	TGCGCCAGCAGCCAACCTCAGGGGGGCCCCGCATACAATGAGCAGTTCTTC
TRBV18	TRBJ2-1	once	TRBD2	CASSPKDGLGEQFF	TGTGCCAGCTCACCAAAGGATGGACTAGGTGAGCAGTTCTTC
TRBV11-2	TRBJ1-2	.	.	CASSLMQGPTYGYTF	TGTGCCAGCAGCTTGATGCAGGGGCCGACCTATGGCTACACCTTC
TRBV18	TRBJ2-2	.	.	CASSPPAPQWGTGELFF	TGTGCCAGCTCACCACCTGCGCCCCAGTGGGGCACCGGGGAGCTGTTTTTT
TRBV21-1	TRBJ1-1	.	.	CASSKAGSGKNTEAFF	TGTGCCAGCAGCAAAGCCGGATCCGGGAAGAACACTGAAGCTTTCTTT
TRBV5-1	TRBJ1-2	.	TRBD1	CASSLGTGGFYGYTF	TGCGCCAGCAGCTTAGGGACAGGGGGTTTCTATGGCTACACCTTC
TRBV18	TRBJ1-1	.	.	CASSPRKGENTEAFF	TGTGCCAGCTCACCACGGAAAGGGGAGAACACTGAAGCTTTCTTT
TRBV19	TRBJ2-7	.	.	CARITRDQDHLSSYEQYF	TGTGCCAGAATAACCCGGGATCAGGACCACCTGAGCTCCTACGAGCAGTACTTC
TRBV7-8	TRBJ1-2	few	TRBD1	CASSLGGQVAYGYTF	TGTGCCAGCAGCTTGGGCGGACAGGTGGCTTATGGCTACACCTTC
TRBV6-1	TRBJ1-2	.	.	CASSEGRGYYGYTF	TGTGCCAGCAGTGAAGGGAGAGGGTACTATGGCTACACCTTC
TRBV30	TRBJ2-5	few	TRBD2	CAWSPSGRRQETQYF	TGTGCCTGGAGTCCTAGCGGGAGAAGGCAAGAGACCCAGTACTTC
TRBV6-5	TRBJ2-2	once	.	CASSEGLLFF	TGTGCCAGCAGTGAAGGGTTGCTGTTTTTT
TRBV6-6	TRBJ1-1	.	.	CASSSADRKAFF	TGTGCCAGCAGTTCCGCAGACAGGAAAGCTTTCTTT
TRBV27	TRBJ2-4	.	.	CASTGGGQGENIQYF	TGTGCCAGCACCGGGGGGGGACAGGGCGAAAACATTCAGTACTTC
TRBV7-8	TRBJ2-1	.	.	CASSLRPSYNEQFF	TGTGCCAGCAGCTTACGGCCCTCCTACAATGAGCAGTTCTTC
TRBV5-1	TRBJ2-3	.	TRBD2	CASSLAKALAGAPDTQYF	TGCGCCAGCAGCTTGGCCAAAGCCCTAGCGGGAGCTCCAGATACGCAGTATTTT
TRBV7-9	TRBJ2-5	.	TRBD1	CASSHGDRVGETQYF	TGTGCCAGCAGCCACGGGGACAGGGTGGGAGAGACCCAGTACTTC
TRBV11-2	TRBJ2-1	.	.	CASSLVPGGDGQFF	TGTGCCAGCAGCTTAGTCCCGGGTGGGGATGGGCAGTTCTTC
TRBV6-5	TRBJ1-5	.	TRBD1	CASSTGTAKPQHF	TGTGCCAGCAGTACCGGGACAGCCAAGCCCCAGCATTTT
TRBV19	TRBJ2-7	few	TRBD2	CASTPASGRASEQYF	TGTGCCAGTACCCCCGCGAGCGGGAGGGCCAGCGAGCAGTACTTC
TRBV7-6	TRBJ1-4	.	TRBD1	CASRLGTAYNEKLFF	TGTGCCAGCAGACTTGGGACAGCCTATAATGAAAAACTGTTTTTT
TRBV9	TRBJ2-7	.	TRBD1	CASSDTGTGDHEQYF	TGTGCCAGCAGCGATACCGGGACAGGGGACCACGAGCAGTACTTC
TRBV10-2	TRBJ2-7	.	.	CASSDSQSYEQYF	TGCGCCAGCAGTGATTCACAGTCCTACGAGCAGTACTTC
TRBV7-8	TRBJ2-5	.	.	CASIRTNQETQYF	TGTGCCAGCATTCGGACTAACCAAGAGACCCAGTACTTC
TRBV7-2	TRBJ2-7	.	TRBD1	CASSLSRGLTYEQYF	TGTGCCAGCAGCTTGTCCAGGGGGCTCACCTACGAGCAGTACTTC
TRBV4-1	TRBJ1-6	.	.	CASSHGGGPLFSPLHF	TGCGCCAGCAGCCACGGCGGGGGACCGCTTTTTTCACCCCTCCACTTT
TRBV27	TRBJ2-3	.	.	CASRRGSTDTQYF	TGTGCCAGCAGGAGAGGTTCCACAGATACGCAGTATTTT
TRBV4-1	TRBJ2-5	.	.	CASSQEPSLVETQYF	TGCGCCAGCAGCCAAGAACCCAGTTTGGTCGAGACCCAGTACTTC
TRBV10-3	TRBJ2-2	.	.	CAISESLGANTGELFF	TGTGCCATCAGTGAGTCGTTGGGCGCGAACACCGGGGAGCTGTTTTTT
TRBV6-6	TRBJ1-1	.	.	CASESKAFF	TGTGCCAGCGAATCCAAAGCTTTCTTT
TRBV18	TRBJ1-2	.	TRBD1	CASSPTGGYGYTF	TGTGCCAGCTCACCAACAGGGGGCTATGGCTACACCTTC
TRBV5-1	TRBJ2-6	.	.	CASSLAGGSGANVLTF	TGCGCCAGCAGCTTGGCCGGGGGCTCTGGGGCCAACGTCCTGACTTTC
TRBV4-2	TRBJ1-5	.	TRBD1	CASSQGGQGPNQPQHF	TGTGCCAGCAGCCAAGGGGGACAGGGCCCAAATCAGCCCCAGCATTTT
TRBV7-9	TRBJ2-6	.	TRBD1	CASSTGTGGSGANVLTF	TGTGCCAGCAGCACAGGGACAGGGGGTTCTGGGGCCAACGTCCTGACTTTC